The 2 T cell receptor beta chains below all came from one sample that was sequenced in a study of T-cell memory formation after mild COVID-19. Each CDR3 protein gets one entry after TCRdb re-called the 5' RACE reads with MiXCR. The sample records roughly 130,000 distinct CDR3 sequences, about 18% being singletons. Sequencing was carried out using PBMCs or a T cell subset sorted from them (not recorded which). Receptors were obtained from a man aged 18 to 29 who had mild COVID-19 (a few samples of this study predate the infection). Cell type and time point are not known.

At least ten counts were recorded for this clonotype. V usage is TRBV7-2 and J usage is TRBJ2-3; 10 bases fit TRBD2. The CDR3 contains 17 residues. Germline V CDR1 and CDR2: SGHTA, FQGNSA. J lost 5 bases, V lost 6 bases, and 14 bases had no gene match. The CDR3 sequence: CASRLSGGASLIDTQYF. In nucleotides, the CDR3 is TGTGCCAGCAGACTCAGCGGGGGGGCCTCGTTGATAGATACGCAGTATTTT.

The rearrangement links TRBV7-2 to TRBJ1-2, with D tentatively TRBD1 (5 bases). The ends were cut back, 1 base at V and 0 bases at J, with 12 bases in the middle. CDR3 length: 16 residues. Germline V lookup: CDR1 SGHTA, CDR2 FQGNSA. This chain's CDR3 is CASSLVGPTPNYGYTF. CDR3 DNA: TGTGCCAGCAGCTTAGTGGGACCTACTCCTAACTATGGCTACACCTTC.